This paragraph reports one T cell receptor (beta chain). This clonotype was observed at least ten times. It lacks a known antigen. Base qualities are not recorded, but no much larger clone differs from it by a single base. For sequencing, an Illumina NovaSeq 6000 was employed. TCRalpha and TCRbeta cDNA libraries were built by 5'RACE with constant-segment primers, adding sample barcodes and unique molecular identifiers. Trizol reagent was used to extract RNA from every sample. The libraries were amplified in two PCR steps, and the second step added a second sample barcode and Illumina TruSeq adapters. Sequencing of the libraries was done on an Illumina NovaSeq, producing 2 x 150 bp paired-end reads. The original pipeline was this. The reads were demultiplexed and collapsed into UMI-guided consensus sequences using migec v1.2.7. With mixcr v2.1.11, UMI consensuses were aligned to TRA and TRB V and J templates and assembled into clonotypes. Clonotypes were classified as expanded or contracted when called significant by both edgeR and NoisET, with noise models trained on biological replicates. For edgeR calls, the thresholds were a false discovery rate-adjusted p below 0.01 and a log2 fold-change of 1. As an exploratory analysis of dynamics, max-normalized trajectories of the 1000 most abundant clonotypes were examined by PCA with hierarchical clustering. Each responding clone was given a CD4 or CD8 phenotype based on the CD4+ and CD8+ repertoires, which had been sequenced separately. TCRdb's own reprocessing of the public reads used fastp at Q25 and MiXCR and kept productive beta chains. For every CDR3 protein sequence, its rows merge into one entry that carries the most common genes and DNA. The V and J calls reflect TCRdb's pipeline rather than the authors' work. For this sample there are about 310,000 distinct CDR3 sequences; 15% to 20% appear just once. Over 20% of the sample lies in the top ten.

This sample was taken from a study of T-cell memory formation after mild COVID-19 (TCRdb year 2021). Regarding the research as a whole: TCR sequence clusters from the two donors were largely donor specific. The cohort comprised two young, previously healthy adult volunteers, one female and one male. In a couple of donors, T-cell clones that expanded and contracted after mild COVID-19 were tracked by sequencing TCRalpha and TCRbeta repertoires over time.

The paper's findings and limits, for the study overall: Clones contracting from day 15 to 85 had balanced CD4/CD8 phenotypes, while a second wave expanding from day 15 to 37 was biased towards CD4+. The study covered only a couple of mild cases, and larger cohorts including severe cases with pre-infection samples were considered necessary. Contracting CD4+ clones turned up mainly in the CM and EM memory subsets, whereas EMRA was where CD8+ clones were enriched. Some responding clones were detected in pre-infection memory, which suggested that pre-existing cross-reactive memory T cells had joined the SARS-CoV-2 response. SARS-CoV-2 specificity was not confirmed for the second-wave clones peaking on day 37.

Relative to germline, V is 7 bases shorter and J is 4 bases shorter, with 13 bases between their ends. In the germline V gene (reference sequence), CDR1 corresponds to DFQATT and CDR2 to SNEGSKA. Counted from cysteine to phenylalanine, this CDR3 has 12 amino acids. The DNA shown is the 36-base CDR3, in frame from base 1. PBMCs were isolated by Ficoll-Paque density gradient centrifugation. The clonotype originates from a man in his late teens or twenties who had mild COVID-19 (a few samples of this study predate the infection). The sample titles of this study are shuffled in the database, so cell type and time point are left out; the donor was told from shared clones. The source material was PBMCs or a T cell subset sorted from them (not recorded which). The sequence links TRBV20-1 to TRBJ1-1, with a weak D call of TRBD1 (6 bases match). The base sequence is TGCAGTGTAAACCCAGGGGTCACTGAAGCTTTCTTT. Its coded protein is CSVNPGVTEAFF.